This passage covers 15 T cell receptor beta chains from one sample sequenced in a study of cytomegalovirus exposure and HLA in healthy donors. Use of 60 Vbeta and 13 Jbeta primers characterized the PCR. The assay was immunoSEQ multiplex PCR, and TCRdb's table has in-frame clones only and misses some. The table has 150,000 to 160,000 clones, around 68% seen once. Sequencing was carried out using PBMCs. The receptors were gathered from a man younger than 45 in good health and CMV-seronegative.

This clone has only one observation. V is TRBV5-6 and J is TRBJ2-7; a weak D match, TRBD2 (5 bases). The CDR3 runs 16 residues. V lost 0 bases, J lost 2 bases, and 15 bases lay in between. The germline V gene has CDR1 SGHDT and CDR2 YYEEEE. Here the CDR3 reads CASSLVGSPDPYEQYF. CDR3 nucleotide sequence: TGTGCCAGCAGCTTGGTTGGGAGCCCCGACCCCTACGAGCAGTACTTC.

The chain uses TRBV7-9 and TRBJ2-5; 16 nucleotides match TRBD2. Germline lookup yields CDR1 SEHNR and CDR2 FQNEAQ (reference sequence). V lost 6 bases and J lost 5; bases outside the gene matches: 9. This CDR3 contains 17 residues. CDR3 protein: CASSLGLAGGQWETQYF. The CDR3 coding sequence is TGTGCCAGCAGTCTGGGACTAGCGGGGGGGCAGTGGGAGACCCAGTACTTC.

This clone occurred once. This chain joins TRBV19 and TRBJ1-1, with TRBD1 matching over 8 bases. With V trimmed by 3 bases and J by 5 bases, 8 bases remained unmatched. The germline CDR1 and CDR2 sequences are LNHDA and SQIVND (reference sequence). The length of the CDR3 is 15 residues. The CDR3 here is CASSMHDRGRTEAFF. The CDR3, as DNA: TGTGCCAGTAGTATGCACGACAGGGGTCGGACTGAAGCTTTCTTT.

The rearrangement uses TRBV4-1 and TRBJ1-6; D remains ambiguous. The CDR3 totals 19 residues. The ends were cut back, 0 bases at V and 0 bases at J, with 15 bases in the middle. Germline V CDR1 and CDR2: MGHRA, YSYEKL. The CDR3 spells CASSQEGAEDSSYNSPLHF. Here the CDR3 DNA reads TGCGCCAGCAGCCAAGAGGGAGCGGAGGATAGCTCCTATAATTCACCCCTCCACTTT.

The chain uses TRBV7-9 and TRBJ2-1; TRBD2 is a possible D gene (5 bases). V was clipped by 5 bases and J by 15 bases, with 14 bases between them. The CDR3 runs to 11 residues. The germline gives CDR1 SEHNR, CDR2 FQNEAQ (reference sequence). The CDR3 sequence: CASSSGRAAFF. CDR3 nucleotide sequence: TGTGCCAGCAGCAGCGGACGAGCGGCGTTCTTC.

The count of this clone is one. V usage is TRBV5-6 and J usage is TRBJ1-2; 7 nucleotides agree with TRBD1. This CDR3 has 13 residues. CDR1 is SGHDT, CDR2 YYEEEE, per germline. V shed 0 bases and J 4 bases; nucleotides not matched to a gene: 0. DNA for the CDR3: TGTGCCAGCAGCTTGGACAGGGGCTATGGCTACACCTTC. This translates into CASSLDRGYGYTF.

This clone has only a few counts. The chain employs TRBV6-1 and TRBJ1-1, with D uncertain. CDR3 size: 14 residues. V was cut by 2 bases and J by 1 base, with 8 bases left in between. Germline-derived CDR1 and CDR2 are MNHNS and SASEGT. Here the CDR3 reads CASSERSRNTEAFF. In nucleotides, the CDR3 is TGTGCCAGCAGTGAAAGGAGCAGGAACACTGAAGCTTTCTTT.

This chain connects TRBV5-1 to TRBJ1-4, with 9 bases identical to TRBD1. Per the germline V gene, CDR1 is SGHRS and CDR2 is YFSETQ. Unmatched junction bases numbered 7, after V lost 3 bases and J lost 7 bases. The CDR3 is made up of 15 amino acids. CDR3 nucleotide sequence: TGCGCCAGCAGCTCCGAGGACAGGGGTGGTGAAAAACTGTTTTTT. Translation: CASSSEDRGGEKLFF.

The sample holds one count of this clone. V and J are TRBV6-5 and TRBJ2-3, with 8 bases fitting TRBD1. The CDR3 totals 15 residues. The junction had 4 bases not matched to a gene; V was cut back by 5 bases and J by 0 bases. CDR1 and CDR2 from the germline V gene are MNHEY and SVGAGI. The CDR3 protein is CASSQGTGSTDTQYF. For the CDR3, the DNA is TGTGCCAGCAGTCAGGGGACAGGTAGCACAGATACGCAGTATTTT.

The chain recombines TRBV28 with TRBJ1-5, with D possibly being TRBD1 (6 bases). Germline values: CDR1 MDHEN, CDR2 SYDVKM. The CDR3 length is 13 residues. With 5 bases removed from V and 10 bases from J, the gap between germline ends came to 15 bases. CDR3 nucleotides: TGTGCCAGCAGTCTCAGGGTAGGGGGTCCCCAGCATTTT. This translates into CASSLRVGGPQHF.

This chain connects TRBV18 to TRBJ2-1; D might be TRBD2 (7 bases). CDR1 and CDR2 (germline): KGHSH, LQKENI. The V end was cut by 2 bases, the J end by 4 bases, with 12 bases between. The CDR3 is 15 residues long. CDR3 bases: TGTGCCAGCTCACCAGGAGGGGGGGCATACAATGAGCAGTTCTTC. It specifies CASSPGGGAYNEQFF.

The table lists this clone with a few counts. The chain uses TRBV5-5 and TRBJ2-3; TRBD1 matches at 7 bases. The junction had 3 bases not matched to a gene; V was cut back by 0 bases and J by 5 bases. The V gene's germline CDR1 is SGHKS and CDR2 YYEKEE (reference sequence). The CDR3 is 14 residues long. The CDR3 region has the DNA TGTGCCAGCAGCTTGGACAGGGGCATAGATACGCAGTATTTT. Translation gives CASSLDRGIDTQYF. Full variable domain (outside the CDR3, taken from reference TRBV5-5 and TRBJ2-3): DAGVTQSPTHLIKTRGQQVTLRCSPISGHKSVSWYQQVLGQGPQFIFQYYEKEERGRGNFPDRFSARQFPNYSSELNVNALLLGDSALYLCASSLDRGIDTQYFGPGTRLTVL.

As DNA, the CDR3 is TGTGCCAGCAGCACAACCGGGACAGGGGGGGCCACTGAAGCTTTCTTT. It codes for CASSTTGTGGATEAFF. V and J are TRBV7-2 and TRBJ1-1; TRBD1 matches at 11 bases. The trim removed 5 bases at V and 4 bases at J, leaving 9 bases unmatched. The V gene's germline CDR1 is SGHTA and CDR2 FQGNSA. The CDR3 has 16 residues. Variable domain in full (rest from reference TRBV7-2 and TRBJ1-1): GAGVSQSPSNKVTEKGKDVELRCDPISGHTALYWYRQSLGQGLEFLIYFQGNSAPDKSGLPSDRFSAERTGGSVSTLTIQRTQQEDSAVYLCASSTTGTGGATEAFFGQGTRLTVV.

The chain couples TRBV28 to TRBJ2-1; D is possibly TRBD1 (5 bases). V lost 5 bases and J lost 0, with 8 bases in between. The CDR3 is 14 amino acids. Germline loops: CDR1 MDHEN, CDR2 SYDVKM. CDR3 protein: CASSKTDSYNEQFF. As DNA, the CDR3 is TGTGCCAGCAGTAAGACAGACTCCTACAATGAGCAGTTCTTC.

J is TRBJ2-1 and V is TRBV27, with D possibly being TRBD1 (5 bases). Germline-derived CDR1 and CDR2 are MNHEY and SMNVEV (reference sequence). The V end lost 4 bases, the J end lost 1 base, and 8 bases lay between the germline ends. The CDR3 is 14 residues long. The chain's CDR3 is CASSYRGSYNEQFF. CDR3 nucleotide sequence: TGTGCCAGCAGTTATAGGGGATCCTACAATGAGCAGTTCTTC.